The 6 T cell receptor beta chains reported below all come from one sample, sequenced in a study of control samples from healthy donors and cancer patients. Only in-frame clones appear in the TCRdb table, and some are missing; sequencing was by immunoSEQ multiplex PCR. Recorded for this sample: 150,000 to 200,000 clones. Sequencing was done on a sample of blood. These receptors originate from a woman aged 25 to 39 in good health.

The chain uses TRBV27 and TRBJ2-3; TRBD1 matches at 9 bases. Germline CDR1 reads MNHEY; CDR2 reads SMNVEV (reference sequence). The CDR3 length is 15 residues. The V segment lost 3 bases and the J segment 1 base; nucleotides outside the gene matches: 2. The CDR3 is CASSFWTGGTDTQYF. The DNA of the CDR3 is TGTGCCAGCAGTTTCTGGACAGGGGGCACAGATACGCAGTATTTT.

This rearrangement joins TRBV5-6 to TRBJ2-5; weak D call: TRBD1 (6 bases). The germline V gene encodes CDR1 SGHDT and CDR2 YYEEEE. Trimming pared 4 bases from V and 4 bases from J, leaving 14 bases between. The CDR3 length is 14 residues. CDR3 protein: CASSDLQGIETQYF. In DNA, the CDR3 is TGTGCCAGCAGCGACTTACAGGGAATAGAGACCCAGTACTTC.

The rearrangement links TRBV5-1 to TRBJ2-5; D possibly corresponds to TRBD2 (6 bases). V was shortened by 6 bases and J by 4 bases, with 22 bases between the two germline ends. The germline V gene encodes CDR1 SGHRS and CDR2 YFSETQ. CDR3 length: 16 residues. The CDR3: CASTFGGTGRAETQYF. The CDR3 DNA reads as TGCGCCAGCACCTTTGGGGGGACGGGAAGGGCAGAGACCCAGTACTTC.

Written as DNA, the CDR3 is TGTGCCAGTAGGGACAGGGGGCGCGAGTGGAGTGAAAAACTGTTTTTT. It encodes CASRDRGREWSEKLFF. The genes are TRBV19 and TRBJ1-4, with TRBD1 matching over 11 bases. The germline V gene encodes CDR1 LNHDA and CDR2 SQIVND (reference sequence). The ends lost 6 bases at V and 7 bases at J; junction bases unmatched: 10. This CDR3 contains 16 residues.

The V call is TRBV2, the J call TRBJ1-1, with D perhaps matching TRBD1 (6 bases). The V end was cut by 7 bases, the J end by 1 base, with 13 bases between. Germline CDR1 reads SNHLY; CDR2 reads FYNNEI. This CDR3 has 14 residues. The CDR3 here is CASTRGSSNTEAFF. CDR3 DNA sequence: TGTGCCAGCACTAGGGGGTCCTCGAACACTGAAGCTTTCTTT. The full variable domain, with the rest looked up from reference TRBV2 and TRBJ1-1, is EPEVTQTPSHQVTQMGQEVILRCVPISNHLYFYWYRQILGQKVEFLVSFYNNEISEKSEIFDDQFSVERPDGSNFTLKIRSTKLEDSAMYFCASTRGSSNTEAFFGQGTRLTVV.

The chain is built from TRBV28 and TRBJ1-2, with 9 bases aligning to TRBD1. Germline CDR1 is MDHEN and CDR2 is SYDVKM. The CDR3 has 16 amino acids. V lost 6 bases to trimming and J lost 7 bases; unmatched junction nucleotides: 15. The CDR3: CASSYWDRVGFGGYTF. The CDR3 DNA sequence: TGTGCCAGCAGCTACTGGGACAGGGTTGGGTTCGGTGGCTACACCTTC.